This TCR beta chain is from a study of shared clonotypes between healthy human individuals. Findings of the study overall: Naive CD4 clonotypes were shared across several donors at about 5%.

Notes on this clone: Its antigen is currently unknown.

The CDR3 spans 15 residues. Germline V CDR1 and CDR2: LGHNA, YSLEER. J was trimmed by 2 bases and V by 1 base; bases with no gene match: 0. The authors divided CD4+ cells into CD45RA+ naive and CD45RA-negative memory subsets. Profiled with immunoSEQ multiplex PCR; TCRdb holds only in-frame clones, not every one. This table has about 1 million clones, under 80% appearing once. V usage is TRBV4-3 and J usage is TRBJ2-7, with 12 bases matching TRBD2. Sequenced material: memory CD4+ T cells sorted from blood. The subset denotes: CD45RA-negative fraction. This receptor was taken from a man aged 18 to 30 in good health. DNA of the CDR3: TGCGCCAGCAGCCAAGGGACTAGCGGGGCCTACGAGCAGTACTTC. Translated, it gives CASSQGTSGAYEQYF.